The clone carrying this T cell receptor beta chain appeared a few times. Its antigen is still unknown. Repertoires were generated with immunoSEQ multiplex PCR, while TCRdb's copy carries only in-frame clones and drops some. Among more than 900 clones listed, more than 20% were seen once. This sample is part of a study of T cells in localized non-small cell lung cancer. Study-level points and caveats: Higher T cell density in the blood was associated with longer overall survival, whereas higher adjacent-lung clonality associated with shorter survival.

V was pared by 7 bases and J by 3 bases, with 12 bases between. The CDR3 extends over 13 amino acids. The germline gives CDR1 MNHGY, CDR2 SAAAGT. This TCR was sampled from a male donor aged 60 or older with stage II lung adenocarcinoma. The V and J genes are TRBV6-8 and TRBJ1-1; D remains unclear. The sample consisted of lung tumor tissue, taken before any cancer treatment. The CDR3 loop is CASISPWDTEAFF. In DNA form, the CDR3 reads TGTGCCAGCATCTCCCCTTGGGACACTGAAGCTTTCTTT.